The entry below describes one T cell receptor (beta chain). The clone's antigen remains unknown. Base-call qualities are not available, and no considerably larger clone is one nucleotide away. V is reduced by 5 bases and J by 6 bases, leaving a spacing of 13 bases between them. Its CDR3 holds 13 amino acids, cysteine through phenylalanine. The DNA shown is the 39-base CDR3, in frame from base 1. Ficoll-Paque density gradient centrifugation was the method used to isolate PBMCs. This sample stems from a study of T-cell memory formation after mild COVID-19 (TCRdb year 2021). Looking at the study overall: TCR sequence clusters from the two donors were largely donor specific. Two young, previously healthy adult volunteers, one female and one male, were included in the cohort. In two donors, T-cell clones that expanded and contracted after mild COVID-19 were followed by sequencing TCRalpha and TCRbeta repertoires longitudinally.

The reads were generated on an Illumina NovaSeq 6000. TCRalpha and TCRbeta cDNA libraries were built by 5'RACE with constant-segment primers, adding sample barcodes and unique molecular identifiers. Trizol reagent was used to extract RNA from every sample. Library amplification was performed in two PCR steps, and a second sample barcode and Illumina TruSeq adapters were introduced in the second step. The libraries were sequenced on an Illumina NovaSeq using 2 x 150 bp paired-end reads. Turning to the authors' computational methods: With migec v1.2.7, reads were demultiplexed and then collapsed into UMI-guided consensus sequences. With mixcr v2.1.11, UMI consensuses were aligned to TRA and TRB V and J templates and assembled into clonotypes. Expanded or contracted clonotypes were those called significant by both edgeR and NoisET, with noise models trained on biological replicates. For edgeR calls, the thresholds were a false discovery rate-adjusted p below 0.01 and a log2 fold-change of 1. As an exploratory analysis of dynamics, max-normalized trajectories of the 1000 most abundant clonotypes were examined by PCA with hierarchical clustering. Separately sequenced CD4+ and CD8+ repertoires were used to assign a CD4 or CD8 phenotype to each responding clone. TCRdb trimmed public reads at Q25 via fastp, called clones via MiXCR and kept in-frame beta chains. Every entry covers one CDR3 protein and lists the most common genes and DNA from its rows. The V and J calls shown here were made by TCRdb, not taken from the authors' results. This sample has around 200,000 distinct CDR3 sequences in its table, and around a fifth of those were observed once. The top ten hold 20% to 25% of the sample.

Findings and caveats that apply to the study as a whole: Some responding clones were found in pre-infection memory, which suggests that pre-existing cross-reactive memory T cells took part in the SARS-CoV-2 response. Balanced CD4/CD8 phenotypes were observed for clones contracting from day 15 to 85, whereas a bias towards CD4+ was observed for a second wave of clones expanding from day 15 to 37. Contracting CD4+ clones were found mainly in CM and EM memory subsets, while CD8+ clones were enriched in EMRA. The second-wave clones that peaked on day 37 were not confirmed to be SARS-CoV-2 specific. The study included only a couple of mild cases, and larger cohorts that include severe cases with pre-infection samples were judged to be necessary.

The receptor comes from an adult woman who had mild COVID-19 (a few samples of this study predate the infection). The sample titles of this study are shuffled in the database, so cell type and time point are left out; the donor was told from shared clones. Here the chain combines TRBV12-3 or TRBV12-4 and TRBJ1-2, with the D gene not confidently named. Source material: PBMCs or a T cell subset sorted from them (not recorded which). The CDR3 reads CASSPLRIDGYTF. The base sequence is TGTGCCAGCAGTCCTCTTCGAATCGATGGCTACACCTTC.